This record concerns one TCR beta chain sequence. Participant ages covered roughly 18 to 89 years across around 22 US areas. TCRdb's table, derived via immunoSEQ multiplex PCR, lists solely in-frame clones and lacks some. This repertoire shows about 170,000 clones, around 91% found once; its top ten account for about 0.77%. This record comes from a study of blood T cell repertoires in COVID-19. Germline V lookup: CDR1 ENHRY, CDR2 SYGVKD. The CDR3 runs 13 residues. The V gene lost 0 bases and the J gene lost 7 bases, with 9 bases spanning the gap. The TCR sequence derives from a woman aged 18-35 years who had recovered from COVID-19. Sequences were obtained from PBMCs or T cells enriched from blood (not recorded which). The chain carries TRBV10-3 and TRBJ1-2; D gene uncertain. Here the CDR3 reads CAISESPGSGYTF. In nucleotides, the CDR3 is TGTGCCATCAGTGAGTCGCCGGGTAGTGGCTACACCTTC.